A selection of T cell receptor beta chains follows, all from one sample in a study of T-cell reconstitution after alpha-beta-depleted transplantation in children. TCRdb independently ran MiXCR on the PCR reads; one entry per CDR3 protein. The table includes approximately 83,000 distinct CDR3 sequences, 9% to 15% detected once. Sequencing was performed on PBMCs from the stem cell graft donor, taken from the stem cell graft. The receptors here all came from a human donor who donated a stem cell graft to a child with inherited bone marrow failure. Each CDR3 is given with its conserved first and last residue. The D gene is left open where the match is weak. For some rows the clone size is stated as once, few or many, or as a class when expanded; others skip it.

CDR3: CASIITEAFF
DNA: TGTGCCAGTATAATCACTGAAGCTTTCTTT
size: .
D: .
V: TRBV19
J: TRBJ1-1

CDR3: CASSLGYRANTEAFF
DNA: TGCGCCAGCAGCTTGGGATACAGGGCCAACACTGAAGCTTTCTTT
size: many
D: .
V: TRBV5-1
J: TRBJ1-1

CDR3: CASSLVGAIGTDTQYF
DNA: TGTGCCAGCAGCTTAGTGGGTGCTATAGGCACAGATACGCAGTATTTT
size: many
D: .
V: TRBV7-8
J: TRBJ2-3

CDR3: CASSWISMFGEQFF
DNA: TGTGCCAGCAGTTGGATTTCTATGTTCGGTGAGCAGTTCTTC
size: many
D: .
V: TRBV7-9
J: TRBJ2-1

CDR3: CASLGLAVGTDTQYF
DNA: TGTGCCAGCTTGGGACTAGCGGTGGGCACAGATACGCAGTATTTT
size: .
D: TRBD2
V: TRBV7-8
J: TRBJ2-3

CDR3: CASRLKADRGGYTF
DNA: TGTGCCAGCAGACTTAAAGCAGACAGGGGAGGCTACACCTTC
size: many
D: TRBD1
V: TRBV27
J: TRBJ1-2

CDR3: CASSQDRARGGEQYF
DNA: TGCGCCAGCAGCCAAGATAGGGCCAGGGGTGGCGAGCAGTACTTC
size: .
D: .
V: TRBV4-3
J: TRBJ2-7

CDR3: CASRPRQQSSYNEQFF
DNA: TGTGCCAGCAGGCCGAGACAGCAGAGCTCCTACAATGAGCAGTTCTTC
size: many
D: .
V: TRBV3-2
J: TRBJ2-1

CDR3: CASSRAGGLAKNIQYF
DNA: TGTGCCAGCAGCCGAGCGGGGGGACTAGCCAAAAACATTCAGTACTTC
size: many
D: TRBD2
V: TRBV2
J: TRBJ2-4

CDR3: CASSQSGLRGYTF
DNA: TGCGCCAGCAGCCAATCGGGGCTGCGAGGCTACACCTTC
size: .
D: .
V: TRBV4-3
J: TRBJ1-2

CDR3: CASSRTGFLQDEQYF
DNA: TGTGCCAGCAGTCGTACCGGGTTCCTTCAGGACGAGCAGTACTTC
size: few
D: .
V: TRBV28
J: TRBJ2-7

CDR3: CASSLVTGAGYEQYF
DNA: TGTGCCAGCAGCTTAGTGACAGGGGCCGGATACGAGCAGTACTTC
size: many
D: TRBD1
V: TRBV7-2
J: TRBJ2-7

CDR3: CASSFYAGGYNEQFF
DNA: TGTGCCAGCAGCTTCTACGCGGGAGGCTACAATGAGCAGTTCTTC
size: many
D: TRBD2
V: TRBV7-2
J: TRBJ2-1

CDR3: CASSPKTSPNTQYF
DNA: TGTGCCAGCAGCCCTAAGACTAGCCCTAATACGCAGTATTTT
size: many
D: TRBD2
V: TRBV7-3
J: TRBJ2-3

CDR3: CASSIVAGETQYF
DNA: TGTGCCAGTAGTATTGTAGCAGGGGAGACCCAGTACTTC
size: many
D: .
V: TRBV19
J: TRBJ2-5

CDR3: CASSALGQKQFF
DNA: TGTGCCAGCAGTGCCCTGGGACAGAAGCAGTTCTTC
size: .
D: TRBD1
V: TRBV6-6
J: TRBJ2-1

CDR3: CASSLGQAIYGYTF
DNA: TGTGCCAGCAGCTTAGGACAGGCTATCTATGGCTACACCTTC
size: many
D: .
V: TRBV13
J: TRBJ1-2

CDR3: CASSQPGQGKGDQYF
DNA: TGCGCCAGCAGCCAACCGGGACAGGGAAAGGGCGATCAGTACTTC
size: many
D: TRBD1
V: TRBV4-1
J: TRBJ2-7

CDR3: CASSSGTSGLFYEQYF
DNA: TGTGCCAGCAGCTCTGGGACTAGCGGGCTTTTCTACGAGCAGTACTTC
size: many
D: TRBD2
V: TRBV7-9
J: TRBJ2-7

CDR3: CASSYSGSNTDTQYF
DNA: TGCGCCAGCAGCTACTCCGGGTCGAACACAGATACGCAGTATTTT
size: many
D: .
V: TRBV5-1
J: TRBJ2-3

CDR3: CAWSRGPGELFF
DNA: TGTGCCTGGAGTCGGGGGCCCGGGGAGCTGTTTTTT
size: many
D: .
V: TRBV30
J: TRBJ2-2

CDR3: CASSRDGDNQPQHF
DNA: TGTGCCAGCAGCAGGGACGGAGACAATCAGCCCCAGCATTTT
size: many
D: .
V: TRBV12-3/TRBV12-4
J: TRBJ1-5

CDR3: CASSLGQGDQPQHF
DNA: TGCGCCAGCAGCTTGGGGCAGGGGGACCAGCCCCAGCATTTT
size: many
D: TRBD1
V: TRBV5-1
J: TRBJ1-5

CDR3: CSVQGASYNEQFF
DNA: TGCAGCGTACAGGGGGCCTCCTACAATGAGCAGTTCTTC
size: many
D: TRBD1
V: TRBV29-1
J: TRBJ2-1

CDR3: CASSLPGWQETQYF
DNA: TGTGCCAGCAGCTTGCCAGGGTGGCAAGAGACCCAGTACTTC
size: many
D: .
V: TRBV7-2
J: TRBJ2-5

CDR3: CSVEERGNPTDTQYF
DNA: TGCAGCGTTGAGGAGCGGGGGAACCCCACAGATACGCAGTATTTT
size: many
D: TRBD2
V: TRBV29-1
J: TRBJ2-3

CDR3: CASGGQGNYGYTF
DNA: TGCGCCAGCGGGGGACAGGGGAACTATGGCTACACCTTC
size: many
D: TRBD1
V: TRBV4-1
J: TRBJ1-2

CDR3: CATSRDHMRTSGRGETQYF
DNA: TGTGCCACCAGCAGAGATCATATGCGAACTAGCGGGAGAGGGGAGACCCAGTACTTC
size: many
D: TRBD2
V: TRBV15
J: TRBJ2-5

CDR3: CASRPGQILGEQYF
DNA: TGCGCCAGCAGGCCGGGACAGATCTTGGGGGAGCAGTACTTC
size: many
D: TRBD1
V: TRBV5-1
J: TRBJ2-7

CDR3: CASSRATGGVETQYF
DNA: TGCGCCAGCAGCCGGGCGACAGGGGGTGTGGAGACCCAGTACTTC
size: many
D: TRBD1
V: TRBV5-1
J: TRBJ2-5

CDR3: CASSLEFGGGAYNEQFF
DNA: TGTGCCAGCAGCTTAGAGTTTGGGGGGGGGGCTTACAATGAGCAGTTCTTC
size: many
D: .
V: TRBV11-3
J: TRBJ2-1

CDR3: CASSLGPQSGNFYEQYF
DNA: TGCGCCAGCAGCTTGGGCCCCCAGAGTGGTAATTTCTACGAGCAGTACTTC
size: many
D: .
V: TRBV5-1
J: TRBJ2-7